The source of this TCR beta chain is a study of HIV-infected patients and healthy controls. TCRdb reprocessed the 5' RACE reads with MiXCR, giving one entry per CDR3 protein. The sample comprises 50,000 to 80,000 distinct CDR3 sequences, about 19% of which are singletons, and more than 1.4% rests with the top ten. Germline values: CDR1 MNHEY, CDR2 SVGAGI. The CDR3 has 17 amino acids. V dropped 0 bases and J dropped 1 base, with 13 bases sitting between them. The sequence was collected from a human donor in good health. The J gene is TRBJ1-3, the V gene TRBV6-5; TRBD1 might be the D (5 bases). Material: CD4+ T cells from blood. CDR3 loop: CASSYSNDRISGNTIYF. The DNA of the CDR3 is TGTGCCAGCAGTTACTCGAATGACAGAATTTCTGGAAACACCATATATTTT.